A single sample gave rise to the 29 T cell receptor beta chains below, sequenced in a study of blood T cells in healthy people across ages. A sample-barcoded 5' primer and a J-beta primer mix were used in a second PCR of about 6 to 11 cycles. TCRdb recomputed calls from the 5' RACE reads with MiXCR, one row per CDR3 protein. Found here are roughly 790,000 distinct CDR3 sequences, roughly two fifths of them singletons; the top ten hold around 20%. Material for sequencing was blood. Receptors were obtained from a woman aged 55-69 years in good health.

The rearrangement links TRBV14 to TRBJ1-1; D perhaps matches TRBD1 (5 bases). This CDR3 contains 17 residues. Trimming took 4 bases from V and 1 from J, leaving 19 bases between them. Looked up from germline, CDR1 is SGHDN and CDR2 is FVKESK. Written as DNA, the CDR3 is TGTGCCAGCAGCCGAACAACCCTTCTCACAGGGAACACTGAAGCTTTCTTT. Amino acid sequence: CASSRTTLLTGNTEAFF.

The chain has TRBV10-3 and TRBJ2-2, with TRBD2 matching over 10 bases. The ends lost 3 bases at V and 3 bases at J; junction bases unmatched: 1. The CDR3 covers 15 residues. The germline CDR1 and CDR2 sequences are ENHRY and SYGVKD. The CDR3 sequence: CAISELAGYTGELFF. The CDR3 DNA is TGTGCCATCAGTGAACTAGCGGGATACACCGGGGAGCTGTTTTTT.

This clonotype came up a few times. The chain couples TRBV20-1 to TRBJ1-5; 8 bases map to TRBD1. The CDR3 has 14 residues. With 2 bases clipped from V and 6 bases from J, the junction kept 6 bases outside the gene matches. Germline values: CDR1 DFQATT, CDR2 SNEGSKA (reference sequence). CDR3 DNA sequence: TGCAGTGCTAGAACCGGACAGGGAGGTCAGCCCCAGCATTTT. Protein product: CSARTGQGGQPQHF.

The sample holds one count of this clonotype. A much larger clonotype is one base distant, so this may be a read error. CDR3 in amino acids: CSARIGGRGRETQYF. In DNA form, the CDR3 reads TGCAGTGCTAGAATAGGGGGACGGGGACGAGAGACCCAGTACTTC. The chain links TRBV20-1 to TRBJ2-7, with a tentative D call TRBD1 (6 bases). The closer fit of TRBJ2-5 to the DNA end suggests the J call may be wrong. Per the germline V gene, CDR1 is DFQATT and CDR2 is SNEGSKA (reference sequence). The CDR3 is 15 residues long.

This rearrangement joins TRBV6-1 to TRBJ2-2; D is unclear. The CDR3 totals 15 residues. Germline loops: CDR1 MNHNS, CDR2 SASEGT. The V gene lost 10 bases and the J gene lost 0 bases, with 15 bases spanning the gap. The DNA of the CDR3 is TGTGCCACCCTATTATGGCACTCGAACACCGGGGAGCTGTTTTTT. Translation gives CATLLWHSNTGELFF.

This clonotype was recorded many times. Written as DNA, the CDR3 is TGCAGTGCTAGAGGACAGGGGCATGGCTACACCTTC. Translating gives CSARGQGHGYTF. V and J are TRBV20-1 and TRBJ1-2; TRBD1 agrees at 8 bases. CDR1 DFQATT and CDR2 SNEGSKA come from the germline V gene (reference sequence). The CDR3 loop spans 12 amino acids. J was trimmed by 6 bases and V by 1 base; bases with no gene match: 1.

The chain employs TRBV28 and TRBJ1-1, with D perhaps matching TRBD1 (5 bases). Germline lookup yields CDR1 MDHEN and CDR2 SYDVKM. The CDR3 extends over 15 amino acids. The V end was cut by 7 bases, the J end by 2 bases, with 17 bases between. The CDR3 bases are TGTGCCAGCACTGCCGGGACGGATATAAACACTGAAGCTTTCTTT. Encoded protein: CASTAGTDINTEAFF.

Regarding this clonotype: A junction boundary mismatches the germline segment, possibly from a read error. This chain links TRBV5-1 with TRBJ2-3; 9 bases align to TRBD2. Germline-derived CDR1 and CDR2 are SGHRS and YFSETQ. CDR3 length equals 16 residues. The CDR3 protein is CASSSGLAMGTDAQYF. CDR3 sequence (DNA): TGCGCCAGCAGCTCCGGACTAGCGATGGGAACAGATGCGCAGTATTTT.

J is TRBJ2-1 and V is TRBV4-1, with 9 bases matching TRBD2. The CDR3 runs 16 residues. CDR1 and CDR2 from the germline V gene are MGHRA and YSYEKL. The V gene end was trimmed by 1 base and the J gene end by 8 bases; junction bases not matched to a gene: 9. The CDR3 DNA is TGCGCCAGCAGCCAAGGACAGGCTAGCGGGGTCGATGAGCAGTTCTTC. Translation: CASSQGQASGVDEQFF.

The chain uses TRBV12-3 or TRBV12-4 and TRBJ1-2; D is undetermined. The CDR3 is 13 amino acids. Trimming cost V 0 bases and J 1 base, with 3 bases left between them. The CDR3 DNA reads as TGTGCCAGCAGTTTAGCGCTTAACTATGGCTACACCTTC. It encodes CASSLALNYGYTF.

This clonotype was seen once. The rearrangement uses TRBV27 and TRBJ1-2, with a possible D match to TRBD1 (6 bases). The CDR3 has 14 amino acids. Trimming took off 6 bases at V and 2 bases at J, with 13 bases between the two ends. The germline V gene encodes CDR1 MNHEY and CDR2 SMNVEV (reference sequence). The CDR3 sequence is CASSKGGANYGYTF. The CDR3 nucleotides read TGTGCCAGCAGCAAAGGGGGGGCCAACTATGGCTACACCTTC.

This chain uses TRBV29-1 with TRBJ2-7; 7 bases fit TRBD1. The CDR3 spans 11 residues. CDR1 and CDR2 (germline): SQVTM, ANQGSEA. The ends lost 5 bases at V and 7 bases at J; junction bases unmatched: 5. CDR3 in DNA: TGCAGCGTTCGGGACAGCGAGGAGCAGTACTTC. Encoded protein: CSVRDSEEQYF.

The V and J genes are TRBV27 and TRBJ1-3, with unresolved D. The CDR3 runs to 17 residues. The ends were cut back, 5 bases at V and 2 bases at J, with 19 bases in the middle. Germline values: CDR1 MNHEY, CDR2 SMNVEV (reference sequence). CDR3 nucleotide sequence: TGTGCCAGCAGTCCTACCGCGGGCACCTTCGCTGGAAACACCATATATTTT. As protein: CASSPTAGTFAGNTIYF.

The table lists this clonotype with a few counts. The V and J genes are TRBV20-1 and TRBJ2-3; 11 bases are shared with TRBD2. V was clipped by 0 bases and J by 4 bases; unmatched bases: 6. The CDR3 totals 16 residues. Looked up from germline, CDR1 is DFQATT and CDR2 is SNEGSKA (reference sequence). The CDR3 loop is CSARDLFSGGADTQYF. The CDR3, as DNA: TGCAGTGCTAGAGATCTCTTTAGCGGGGGGGCAGATACGCAGTATTTT.

This clonotype has only a few counts. The chain employs TRBV27 and TRBJ2-7, with a weak D call TRBD2 (6 bases). V was pared by 3 bases and J by 1 base, with 22 bases between. The V gene's germline CDR1 is MNHEY and CDR2 SMNVEV (reference sequence). The CDR3 totals 18 residues. CDR3 amino acids: CASSFSRRELTRSYEQYF. The CDR3 DNA reads as TGTGCCAGCAGTTTTAGCCGGCGGGAACTAACCAGGTCCTACGAGCAGTACTTC.

The DNA of the CDR3 is TGTGCCAGCAGCTCACCGGGACGAGCGGGGTGGAATGAGCAGTACTTC. It encodes CASSSPGRAGWNEQYF. The V call is TRBV7-2, the J call TRBJ2-5; 7 bases line up with TRBD2. The junction had 19 bases not matched to a gene; V was cut back by 4 bases and J by 11 bases. The CDR3 totals 16 residues. CDR1 is SGHTA, CDR2 FQGNSA, per germline.

The chain couples TRBV3-1 to TRBJ1-5; D is ambiguous. The CDR3 runs 12 residues. Per germline, CDR1 LGHDT and CDR2 YNNKEL (reference sequence). V was trimmed by 1 base and J by 6 bases, leaving 4 bases between them. DNA for the CDR3: TGTGCCAGCAGCCAAGTAATTCAGCCCCAGCATTTT. As protein: CASSQVIQPQHF.

This clonotype was counted a few times. The chain couples TRBV2 to TRBJ2-1; D is possibly TRBD2 (5 bases). Germline CDR1 SNHLY, CDR2 FYNNEI. Trimming removed 3 bases from V and 9 bases from J, with 18 bases in between. The CDR3 has 15 residues. CDR3 sequence: CASSDLGSTRGEQFF. CDR3 bases: TGTGCCAGCAGTGATCTAGGGTCCACCCGGGGTGAGCAGTTCTTC.

This chain uses TRBV4-1 with TRBJ1-2; 8 bases align to TRBD1. J was trimmed by 4 bases and V by 4 bases; bases with no gene match: 17. Germline assignment: CDR1 MGHRA and CDR2 YSYEKL. The CDR3 runs 18 residues. CDR3 loop: CASSLPAGGRGQGYGYTF. The CDR3 DNA reads TGCGCCAGCAGCCTCCCAGCCGGCGGCAGGGGGCAGGGCTATGGCTACACCTTC.

This clonotype was picked up a small number of times. The rearrangement uses TRBV20-1 and TRBJ2-5; possible D gene TRBD1, 5 bases. Trimming removed 3 bases at V and 2 bases at J, with 10 bases between. Germline CDR1 reads DFQATT; CDR2 reads SNEGSKA (reference sequence). There are 13 residues in the CDR3. CDR3 DNA sequence: TGCAGTGCTAGGGCTCCAGGGCAAGAGACCCAGTACTTC. Translated, it gives CSARAPGQETQYF.

This chain links TRBV30 with TRBJ2-3; D call uncertain. V was pared by 1 base and J by 4 bases, with 18 bases between. This CDR3 has 16 residues. The germline CDR1 and CDR2 sequences are GTSNPN and SVGIG (reference sequence). The CDR3 is CAWSEGSALRSDTQYF. The CDR3 coding sequence is TGTGCCTGGAGTGAAGGGTCGGCCCTTAGATCAGATACGCAGTATTTT. The full variable domain, with the rest looked up from reference TRBV30 and TRBJ2-3, is SQTIHQWPATLVQPVGSPLSLECTVEGTSNPNLYWYRQAAGRGLQLLFYSVGIGQISSEVPQNLSASRPQDRQFILSSKKLLLSDSGFYLCAWSEGSALRSDTQYFGPGTRLTVL.

This rearrangement joins TRBV20-1 to TRBJ1-5; 9 bases map to TRBD1. The length of the CDR3 is 15 residues. V gave up 5 bases and J gave up 2 bases; unmatched junction bases: 7. In germline, CDR1 is DFQATT, CDR2 SNEGSKA (reference sequence). CDR3 DNA: TGCAGTGCTCCCCTTAGGACAGGGGGCAATCAGCCCCAGCATTTT. Translating it yields CSAPLRTGGNQPQHF.

The genes are TRBV7-2 and TRBJ1-1; D unresolved. Germline-derived CDR1 and CDR2 are SGHTA and FQGNSA. The CDR3 runs to 14 residues. Trimming left V 5 bases short and J 4 bases short, with 14 bases between. The chain's CDR3 is CASSVGWMGTEAFF. CDR3 DNA sequence: TGTGCCAGCAGCGTAGGATGGATGGGCACTGAAGCTTTCTTT.

This clonotype showed up many times. The J gene is TRBJ2-1, the V gene TRBV27; possible D gene TRBD2, 6 bases. With 10 bases removed from V and 0 bases from J, the gap between germline ends came to 16 bases. The CDR3 sequence is 15 residues long. CDR1 is MNHEY and CDR2 is SMNVEV in the germline V gene (reference sequence). Written as DNA, the CDR3 is TGTGCCACTAGTAGCGGATCTTTCTCCTACAATGAGCAGTTCTTC. As protein: CATSSGSFSYNEQFF.

The table lists this clonotype with a count of one. A much more abundant neighbour one base away suggests this may be a read error. V and J are TRBV6-2 or TRBV6-3 and TRBJ2-5, with D perhaps assigned TRBD1 or TRBD2 (5 bases each). This CDR3 has 14 amino acids. The germline CDR1 and CDR2 sequences are MNHEY and SVGEGT. V gave up 6 bases and J gave up 11 bases, with 22 bases separating them. The CDR3 nucleotides read TGTGCCAGCAGAGACGGAGGCAGGGTCGATGAGCAGTACTTC. As protein: CASRDGGRVDEQYF.

The CDR3 DNA sequence: TGTGCCAGCAGCTCCCGGGACAGGCCCCCCAATGAGCAGTACTTC. Translated: CASSSRDRPPNEQYF. The V and J genes are TRBV7-9 and TRBJ2-1; 8 nucleotides match TRBD1. The J call may be in error: the DNA end matches TRBJ2-7 better. This CDR3 is built from 15 residues. The germline V gene encodes CDR1 SEHNR and CDR2 FQNEAQ (reference sequence).

Only a few counts were recorded for this clonotype. This sequence joins TRBV2 and TRBJ2-5, with 8 bases fitting TRBD2. The CDR3 extends over 13 amino acids. Germline lookup yields CDR1 SNHLY and CDR2 FYNNEI. Trimming cost V 8 bases and J 2 bases; bases outside gene matches: 4. DNA of the CDR3: TGTGCCAGCCTCCCGGGGGGGCAAGAGACCCAGTACTTC. Translation gives CASLPGGQETQYF.

This clonotype was recorded only once. The rearrangement uses TRBV21-1 and TRBJ1-2; TRBD1 was called by the table and not checked on the DNA. TRBV21-1 is a known pseudogene. CDR3 size: 15 residues. The chain's CDR3 is CASSKAPAGSYGYTF. The CDR3 DNA reads TGTGCCAGCAGCAAAGCCCCTGCAGGATCCTATGGCTACACCTTC.

Comment on this clonotype: Since no conserved phenylalanine or tryptophan closes the CDR3, a read error is the likely cause. The limits of the CDR3 on the DNA are not certain, so only TCRdb's listed CDR3 is given. CDR3 in amino acids: CASSKDGRQGKLETSGRDQETQYL. The J gene is TRBJ2-5, the V gene TRBV21-1; the table's D call TRBD2 went unverified against the DNA. TRBV21-1 is tagged as a pseudogene. The CDR3 spans 24 residues, counting both ends.